This entry features one T cell receptor (beta chain) sequence. Its antigen is unidentified. 5' RACE that incorporated UMI labels was used to prepare the TRB cDNA libraries. TCRdb re-called the 5' RACE reads, yielding one record per CDR3 amino acid sequence without DNA. The sample table includes about 110,000 distinct CDR3 sequences. This CDR3 has 12 residues. Per germline, CDR1 MNHEY and CDR2 SVGAGI. These data belong to a study of CXCR3-negative and CXCR3-positive naive CD8 T cells. Findings and limits, study-wide: For memory CD8+ cells diversity was much lower, but both naive subsets had comparably high diversity. Hydrophobicity was higher for TRB CDR3s found in CXCR3-positive naive cells than in CXCR3-negative naive cells. The authors found comparable surface CD5 between naive subsets and inferred TCR strength from TRB CDR3 properties.

All CD8+ T cell subsets were sorted in triplicate at 300,000 cells each. Material: naive CXCR3+ CD8+ T cells from blood. Subset given: CD45RO-CCR7+CD27+CD95- naive CD8+ T cells expressing CXCR3 (TNR3+). The sequence derives from a human donor in good health. Some clones in this sample may be carry-over from other donors' samples. This chain links TRBV6-5 with TRBJ2-7; TCRdb outputs TRBD1, but without DNA this stays unchecked. The CDR3 protein is CASPGAPYEQYF.